What follows is one TCR beta chain and its context. Its antigen is still unknown. Tregs were sorted as CD4+CD25+CD127-/low cells. Overall study results and limits: In terms of TCR gene usage, tumor memory CD4+ T cells clustered together with blood and lymph node memory CD4+ cells, as well as with lymph node naive CD4+ cells. Greatest tumor Treg TCR overlap was with tumor naive CD4+ cells.

MiXCR was run by TCRdb on the 5' RACE reads, yielding one entry per CDR3 protein. The table has about 55,000 distinct CDR3 sequences, around 20% seen once. The V gene's germline CDR1 is SGDLS and CDR2 YYNGEE. V shed 4 bases and J 1 base; nucleotides not matched to a gene: 4. This CDR3 is 16 amino acids long. The sample consisted of tumor-infiltrating Tregs sorted from the breast tumor. The sequence was collected from a female donor with breast cancer. The gene calls are TRBV9 and TRBJ2-3; 12 bases are a match to TRBD2. The CDR3 coding sequence is TGTGCCAGCAGCCTAGCTAGCGGGGGGGGCACAGATACGCAGTATTTT. Amino acids: CASSLASGGGTDTQYF.